These 31 T cell receptor beta chains were all obtained from the same sample, sequenced in a study of blood T cell repertoires in COVID-19. The assay was immunoSEQ multiplex PCR, and TCRdb's table has in-frame clones only and misses some. The table records 200,000 to 250,000 clones, 70% to 85% of them present only once. Sequencing input: PBMCs or T cells enriched from blood (not recorded which). The receptors shown here come from a woman between 55 and 75 years old who had recovered from COVID-19.

J is TRBJ1-1 and V is TRBV7-8, with 7 nucleotides matching TRBD1. The CDR3 runs to 13 residues. CDR1 and CDR2 from the germline V gene are SGHVS and FQNEAQ. The J segment lost 7 bases and the V segment lost 3 bases, leaving 5 bases of the junction unmatched. CDR3 region: CASSFPYRGEAFF. In nucleotides, the CDR3 is TGTGCCAGCAGCTTCCCCTACAGGGGTGAAGCTTTCTTT.

The J gene is TRBJ1-1, the V gene TRBV29-1; D is unresolved. Germline V gene lookup returns CDR1 SQVTM and CDR2 ANQGSEA. The V end lost 1 base, the J end lost 5 bases, and 11 bases lay between the germline ends. The CDR3 has 13 residues. CDR3 in DNA: TGCAGCGTTGAAGTCTCTGGAGGAACTGAAGCTTTCTTT. Its protein is CSVEVSGGTEAFF.

The rearrangement joins TRBV7-2 to TRBJ2-1; 8 bases match TRBD2. Germline V gene data show CDR1 as SGHTA and CDR2 as FQGNSA. The length of the CDR3 is 15 residues. V gave up 6 bases and J gave up 2 bases; unmatched junction bases: 6. CDR3 bases: TGTGCCAGCAGGCCAAGCGGGGGCACCTACAATGAGCAGTTCTTC. It translates to CASRPSGGTYNEQFF.

The sample holds one count of this clone. This chain uses TRBV11-2 with TRBJ2-5, with 7 bases fitting TRBD2. V shed 0 bases, J shed 1 base, and the junction held 2 bases outside the gene matches. CDR1 and CDR2 (germline): SGHAT, FQNNGV. The CDR3 has 15 residues. The CDR3 DNA follows: TGTGCCAGCAGCTTAGACCTAGCGGCCCAAGAGACCCAGTACTTC. Its translation is CASSLDLAAQETQYF.

The rearrangement joins TRBV4-2 to TRBJ2-7; maybe TRBD2 (5 bases). With 2 bases removed from V and 2 bases from J, the gap between germline ends came to 13 bases. This CDR3 region has 15 residues. The V gene's germline CDR1 is LGHNA and CDR2 YNFKEQ. The CDR3 bases are TGTGCCAGCAGCCAAACCAGCGGCACTGCCTACGAGCAGTACTTC. It translates to CASSQTSGTAYEQYF.

This clone was recorded only once. CDR3 protein: CASRGQGTYEQYF. The CDR3 DNA reads TGTGCCAGTCGTGGACAGGGGACCTACGAGCAGTACTTC. This chain connects TRBV19 to TRBJ2-7, with 9 bases lining up with TRBD1. V shed 8 bases and J 2 bases; nucleotides not matched to a gene: 4. The CDR3 contains 13 residues. Per germline, CDR1 LNHDA and CDR2 SQIVND (reference sequence).

This chain links TRBV28 with TRBJ2-3; TRBD2 is a possible D gene (5 bases). The ends were cut back, 1 base at V and 5 bases at J, with 16 bases in the middle. The CDR3 sequence is 16 residues long. Germline CDR1 reads MDHEN; CDR2 reads SYDVKM. CDR3 DNA: TGTGCCAGCAGTTTATCAGCGGACGGCCTGGAAGATACGCAGTATTTT. Translation: CASSLSADGLEDTQYF.

The rearrangement joins TRBV27 to TRBJ2-1; tentatively, D is TRBD2 (5 bases). V gave up 7 bases and J gave up 0 bases, with 19 bases separating them. This CDR3 has 17 amino acids. In germline, CDR1 is MNHEY, CDR2 SMNVEV (reference sequence). CDR3 protein: CASKNSASRSSYNEQFF. CDR3 nucleotide sequence: TGTGCCAGCAAGAACTCAGCTAGCCGGAGCTCCTACAATGAGCAGTTCTTC.

This rearrangement joins TRBV6-2 or TRBV6-3 to TRBJ2-1, with TRBD2 identical over 7 bases. With 3 bases clipped from V and 0 bases from J, the junction kept 11 bases outside the gene matches. The CDR3 has 18 residues. Germline assignment: CDR1 MNHEY and CDR2 SVGEGT. The CDR3 loop is CASSYGVQRGSSYNEQFF. Here the CDR3 DNA reads TGTGCCAGCAGTTATGGGGTTCAGCGGGGCAGCTCCTACAATGAGCAGTTCTTC.

This clone occurred once. V usage is TRBV11-2 and J usage is TRBJ2-1; D is unresolved. Trimming took off 3 bases at V and 2 bases at J, with 14 bases between the two ends. Germline V lookup: CDR1 SGHAT, CDR2 FQNNGV. The CDR3 totals 16 residues. The CDR3 is CASSLHNQRPYNEQFF. DNA of the CDR3: TGTGCCAGCAGCTTGCATAACCAGCGCCCCTACAATGAGCAGTTCTTC.

J is TRBJ2-1 and V is TRBV29-1, with TRBD1 as a possible D gene (6 bases). Trimming removed 6 bases from V and 9 bases from J, with 18 bases in between. The CDR3 is 13 residues long. CDR1 is SQVTM, CDR2 ANQGSEA, per germline. This CDR3 is CSVGRQGLGEQFF. For the CDR3, the DNA is TGCAGCGTCGGACGGCAGGGGCTGGGTGAGCAGTTCTTC.

The chain combines TRBV23-1 with TRBJ2-7; TRBD1 aligns across 7 bases. TRBV23-1 is treated as an ORF (open reading frame) with a function not yet certain. The CDR3 loop spans 18 amino acids. Trimming took 3 bases from V and 2 from J; bases not matched to a gene: 16. In DNA, the CDR3 is TGCGCCAGCAGTCATTCAAAAGCGGACCGGGACAGCACCTACGAGCAGTACTTC. Amino acids: CASSHSKADRDSTYEQYF.

V and J are TRBV15 and TRBJ1-5; tentative D call: TRBD1 (5 bases). The V end lost 7 bases, the J end lost 0 bases, and 13 bases lay between the germline ends. Looked up from germline, CDR1 is LNHNV and CDR2 is YYDKDF (reference sequence). There are 15 residues in the CDR3. CDR3 coding DNA: TGTGCCACCACAGACAGTCTTAATAGCAATCAGCCCCAGCATTTT. It specifies CATTDSLNSNQPQHF.

This clone was found once. V and J are TRBV3-1 (or the pseudogene TRBV3-2) and TRBJ2-5; 11 bases map to TRBD1. The CDR3 totals 14 residues. Germline V gene sequence: CDR1 LGHDT, CDR2 YNNKEL (reference sequence). V trimming: 4 bases; J trimming: 4 bases; junction bases outside the gene matches: 2. The CDR3 loop is CASSRGTGGETQYF. The CDR3 DNA reads TGTGCCAGCAGCCGAGGGACAGGGGGAGAGACCCAGTACTTC.

This clone was seen a single time. V gene TRBV5-4 combines with J gene TRBJ2-5; 10 nucleotides match TRBD2. This CDR3 region has 16 residues. Germline trimming cut 4 bases from V and 2 bases from J; bases unmatched to any gene: 8. Per the germline V gene, CDR1 is SGHNT and CDR2 is YYREEE (reference sequence). The CDR3 sequence: CASSPQRGGGQETQYF. The CDR3 DNA reads TGTGCCAGCAGCCCTCAGCGGGGGGGCGGGCAAGAGACCCAGTACTTC.

V and J are TRBV7-9 and TRBJ1-2; D is possibly TRBD1 (5 bases). The germline V gene encodes CDR1 SEHNR and CDR2 FQNEAQ (reference sequence). Trimming cost V 1 base and J 6 bases, with 9 bases left between them. This CDR3 comprises 13 residues. The CDR3 DNA follows: TGTGCCAGCAGCTTAGACAGGACGGATGGCTACACCTTC. As protein: CASSLDRTDGYTF.

Concerning this clone: Additional DNA sequences in this sample encode the identical CDR3. As DNA, the CDR3 is TGCAGCGTTGAGGACGGAGGATCCTACGAGCAGTACTTC. This codes for CSVEDGGSYEQYF. The V gene is TRBV29-1, the J gene TRBJ2-7; D is possibly TRBD2 (5 bases). Germline-derived CDR1 and CDR2 are SQVTM and ANQGSEA. The length of the CDR3 is 13 residues. The V and J ends lost 3 bases and 1 base respectively, with 10 bases between them.

V is TRBV5-1 and J is TRBJ2-1; 11 bases agree with TRBD2. This CDR3 is 16 amino acids long. J lost 10 bases, V lost 2 bases, and 11 bases had no gene match. CDR1 is SGHRS and CDR2 is YFSETQ in the germline V gene. The CDR3 protein is CASSFTVSGGEWEQFF. CDR3 DNA: TGCGCCAGCAGCTTTACGGTTAGCGGGGGGGAATGGGAGCAGTTCTTC.

The CDR3 sequence: CASSRTGNYGYTF. Here the CDR3 DNA reads TGTGCCAGCAGCCGGACAGGGAACTATGGCTACACCTTC. The chain has TRBV27 and TRBJ1-2; TRBD1 matches 8 bases. The CDR3 is made up of 13 amino acids. The J segment lost 2 bases and the V segment lost 6 bases, leaving 2 bases of the junction unmatched. Germline-derived CDR1 and CDR2 are MNHEY and SMNVEV (reference sequence).

In this sample, this clone turned up once. This chain joins TRBV6-2 or TRBV6-3 and TRBJ1-1, with D possibly being TRBD1 (6 bases). This CDR3 comprises 14 residues. Germline CDR1 reads MNHEY; CDR2 reads SVGEGT. V was shortened by 5 bases and J by 4 bases, with 14 bases between the two germline ends. This CDR3 is CASSPLRGVTEAFF. The CDR3 DNA reads TGTGCCAGCAGTCCCCTCAGGGGCGTCACTGAAGCTTTCTTT.

This clone came up once. This chain links TRBV7-2 with TRBJ1-1, with D maybe TRBD1 (5 bases). Germline V CDR1 and CDR2: SGHTA, FQGNSA. CDR3 length equals 14 residues. V dropped 1 base and J dropped 5 bases, with 11 bases sitting between them. CDR3 protein: CASSLEAGRTEAFF. The CDR3 nucleotides are TGTGCCAGCAGCTTAGAGGCAGGGAGGACTGAAGCTTTCTTT.

The chain couples TRBV24-1 to TRBJ2-1, with TRBD2 matching over 7 bases. The CDR3 sequence is 14 residues long. CDR1 is KGHDR and CDR2 is SFDVKD in the germline V gene. V trimming: 4 bases; J trimming: 6 bases; junction bases outside the gene matches: 5. CDR3 nucleotides: TGTGCCACCAGTGACTTAACGGGGGGCAATGAGCAGTTCTTC. As protein: CATSDLTGGNEQFF.

This rearrangement joins TRBV19 to TRBJ1-4; 8 bases are a match to TRBD1. The CDR3 totals 14 residues. V shed 4 bases and J 7 bases; nucleotides not matched to a gene: 5. In germline, CDR1 is LNHDA, CDR2 SQIVND (reference sequence). CDR3 coding DNA: TGTGCCAGTAGTACCGGGACAGGAGGTGAAAAACTGTTTTTT. This encodes CASSTGTGGEKLFF.

This chain connects TRBV10-3 to TRBJ2-1; D is possibly TRBD2 (6 bases). The germline V and J ends were trimmed by 3 bases and 10 bases, with 13 bases remaining between them. Germline V lookup: CDR1 ENHRY, CDR2 SYGVKD. The CDR3 covers 13 residues. CDR3 residues: CAISENREREQFF. CDR3 DNA sequence: TGTGCCATCAGTGAAAACCGGGAGCGGGAGCAGTTCTTC.

This clone was seen once. The J gene is TRBJ1-1, the V gene TRBV27; no definite D call. Germline loops: CDR1 MNHEY, CDR2 SMNVEV (reference sequence). CDR3 length equals 13 residues. With 6 bases removed from V and 3 bases from J, the gap between germline ends came to 11 bases. CDR3 nucleotides: TGTGCCAGCAGGGACTCTTCGGACACTGAAGCTTTCTTT. This translates into CASRDSSDTEAFF.

This clone has a single count. This sequence joins TRBV27 and TRBJ1-6; D is possibly TRBD1 (5 bases). The CDR3 covers 16 residues. Germline lookup yields CDR1 MNHEY and CDR2 SMNVEV (reference sequence). With 10 bases removed from V and 7 bases from J, the gap between germline ends came to 23 bases. The CDR3 sequence is CATTTRTQGWNSPLHF. The CDR3 DNA sequence: TGTGCCACCACAACCCGGACGCAGGGATGGAATTCACCCCTCCACTTT.

V is TRBV7-9 and J is TRBJ2-6; 7 bases line up with TRBD2. V shed 10 bases and J 0 bases; nucleotides not matched to a gene: 9. The CDR3 is 16 residues long. Germline V CDR1 and CDR2: SEHNR, FQNEAQ (reference sequence). CDR3 in amino acids: CATRGDGASGANVLTF. CDR3 nucleotide sequence: TGTGCCACCCGGGGGGACGGCGCCTCTGGGGCCAACGTCCTGACTTTC.

The chain links TRBV3-1 (or the pseudogene TRBV3-2) to TRBJ1-1; D may be TRBD1 (6 bases). CDR3 size: 16 residues. The V end lost 6 bases, the J end lost 4 bases, and 21 bases lay between the germline ends. Germline lookup yields CDR1 LGHDT and CDR2 YNNKEL (reference sequence). The CDR3 loop reads CASSRLGGGSGTEAFF. In nucleotides, the CDR3 is TGTGCCAGCAGTCGTTTGGGGGGCGGGAGTGGCACTGAAGCTTTCTTT.

The CDR3 coding sequence is TGTGCCAGCAGTCGGGACAGCTATGGCTACACCTTC. It specifies CASSRDSYGYTF. This chain joins TRBV6-5 and TRBJ1-2, with TRBD1 matching over 7 bases. Trimming removed 5 bases from V and 4 bases from J; junction bases left unmatched: 1. The CDR3 contains 12 residues. Per germline, CDR1 MNHEY and CDR2 SVGAGI.

The gene calls are TRBV5-1 and TRBJ2-7, with 9 bases lining up with TRBD2. The CDR3 sequence is 13 residues long. Trimming cost V 8 bases and J 2 bases; bases outside gene matches: 5. Looked up from germline, CDR1 is SGHRS and CDR2 is YFSETQ. DNA of the CDR3: TGCGCCAGTAGTAGCGGGGGTCCCTACGAGCAGTACTTC. Translation: CASSSGGPYEQYF.

J is TRBJ2-1 and V is TRBV12-5, with D hard to call. Per germline, CDR1 LGHNT and CDR2 FRNRAP. The CDR3 loop spans 16 amino acids. V was trimmed by 7 bases and J by 6 bases, leaving 22 bases between them. CDR3 residues: CASATSMARVSNEQFF. CDR3 nucleotides: TGTGCTAGTGCCACCTCCATGGCCCGGGTCTCCAATGAGCAGTTCTTC.